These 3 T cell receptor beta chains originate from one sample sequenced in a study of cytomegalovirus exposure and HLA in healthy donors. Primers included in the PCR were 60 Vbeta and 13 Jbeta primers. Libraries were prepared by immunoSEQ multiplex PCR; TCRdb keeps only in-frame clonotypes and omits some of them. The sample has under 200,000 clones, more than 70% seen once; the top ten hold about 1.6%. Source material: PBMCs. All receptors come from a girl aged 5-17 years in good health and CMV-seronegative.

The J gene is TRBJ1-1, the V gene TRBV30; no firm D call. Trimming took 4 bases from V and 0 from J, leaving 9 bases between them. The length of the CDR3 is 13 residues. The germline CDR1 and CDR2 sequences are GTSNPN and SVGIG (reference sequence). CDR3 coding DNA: TGTGCCTGGATACCCCCAGTGAACACTGAAGCTTTCTTT. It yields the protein CAWIPPVNTEAFF.

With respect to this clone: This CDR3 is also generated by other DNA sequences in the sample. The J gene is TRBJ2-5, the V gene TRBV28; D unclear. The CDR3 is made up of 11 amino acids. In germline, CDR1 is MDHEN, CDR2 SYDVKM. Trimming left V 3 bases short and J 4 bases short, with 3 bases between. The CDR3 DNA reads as TGTGCCAGCAGTTTCGGAGAGACCCAGTACTTC. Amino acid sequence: CASSFGETQYF.

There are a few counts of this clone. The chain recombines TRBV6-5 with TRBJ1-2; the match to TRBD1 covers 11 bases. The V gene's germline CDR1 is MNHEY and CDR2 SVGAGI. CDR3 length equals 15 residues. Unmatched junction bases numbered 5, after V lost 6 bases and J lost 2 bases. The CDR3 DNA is TGTGCCAGCAGCCCCGGGACAGGGGGAAACTATGGCTACACCTTC. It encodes CASSPGTGGNYGYTF.